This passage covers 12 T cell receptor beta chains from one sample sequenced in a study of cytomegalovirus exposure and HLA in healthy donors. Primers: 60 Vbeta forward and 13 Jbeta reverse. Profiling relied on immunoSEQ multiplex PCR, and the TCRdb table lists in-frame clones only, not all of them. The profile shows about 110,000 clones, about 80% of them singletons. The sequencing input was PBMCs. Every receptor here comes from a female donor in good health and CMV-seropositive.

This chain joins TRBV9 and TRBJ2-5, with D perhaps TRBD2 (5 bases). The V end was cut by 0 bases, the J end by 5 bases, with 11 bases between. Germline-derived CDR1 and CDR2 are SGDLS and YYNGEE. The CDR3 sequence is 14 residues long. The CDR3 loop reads CASSVDEGWETQYF. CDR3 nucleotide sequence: TGTGCCAGCAGCGTAGACGAGGGTTGGGAGACCCAGTACTTC.

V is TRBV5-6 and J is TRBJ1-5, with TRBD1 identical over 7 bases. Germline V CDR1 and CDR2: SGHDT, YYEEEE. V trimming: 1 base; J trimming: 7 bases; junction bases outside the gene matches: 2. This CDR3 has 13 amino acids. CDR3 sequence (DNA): TGTGCCAGCAGCTTGACAGGGGAACAGCCCCAGCATTTT. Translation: CASSLTGEQPQHF.

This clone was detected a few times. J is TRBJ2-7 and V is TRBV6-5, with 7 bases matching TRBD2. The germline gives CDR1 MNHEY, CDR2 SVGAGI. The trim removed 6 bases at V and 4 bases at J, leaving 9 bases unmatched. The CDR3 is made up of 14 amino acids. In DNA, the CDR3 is TGTGCCAGCAGCGCTGGCGGGGGACCTTACGAGCAGTACTTC. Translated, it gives CASSAGGGPYEQYF.

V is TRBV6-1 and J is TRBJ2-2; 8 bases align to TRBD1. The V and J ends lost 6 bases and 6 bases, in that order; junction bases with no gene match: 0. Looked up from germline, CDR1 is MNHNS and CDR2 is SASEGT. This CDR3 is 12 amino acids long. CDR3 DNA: TGTGCCAGCAGGACAGGGGCCGGGGAGCTGTTTTTT. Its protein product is CASRTGAGELFF.

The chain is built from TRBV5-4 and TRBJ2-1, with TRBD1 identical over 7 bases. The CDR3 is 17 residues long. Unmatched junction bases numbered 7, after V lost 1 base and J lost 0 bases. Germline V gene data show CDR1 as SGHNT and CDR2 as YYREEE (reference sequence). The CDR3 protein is CASSLSGRGSSYNEQFF. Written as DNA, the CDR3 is TGTGCCAGCAGCTTGAGTGGCAGGGGGAGCTCCTACAATGAGCAGTTCTTC. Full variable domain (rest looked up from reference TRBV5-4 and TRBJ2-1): ETGVTQSPTHLIKTRGQQVTLRCSSQSGHNTVSWYQQALGQGPQFIFQYYREEENGRGNFPPRFSGLQFPNYSSELNVNALELDDSALYLCASSLSGRGSSYNEQFFGPGTRLTVL.

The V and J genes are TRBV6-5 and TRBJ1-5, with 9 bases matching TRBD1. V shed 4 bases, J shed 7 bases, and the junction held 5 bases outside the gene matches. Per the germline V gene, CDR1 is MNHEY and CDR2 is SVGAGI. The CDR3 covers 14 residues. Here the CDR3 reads CASSSGTGLQPQHF. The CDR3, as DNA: TGTGCCAGCAGTTCCGGGACAGGGCTGCAGCCCCAGCATTTT.

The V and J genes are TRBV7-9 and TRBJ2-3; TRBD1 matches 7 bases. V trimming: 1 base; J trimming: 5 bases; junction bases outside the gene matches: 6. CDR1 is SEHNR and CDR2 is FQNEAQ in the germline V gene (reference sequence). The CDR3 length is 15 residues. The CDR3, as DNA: TGTGCCAGCAGCTTAGAGGTGACAGGGCGAGATACGCAGTATTTT. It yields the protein CASSLEVTGRDTQYF.

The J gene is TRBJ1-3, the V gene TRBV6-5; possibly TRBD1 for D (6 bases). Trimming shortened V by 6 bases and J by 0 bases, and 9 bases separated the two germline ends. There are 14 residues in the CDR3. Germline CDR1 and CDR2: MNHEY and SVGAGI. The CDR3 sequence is CASSIQGSGNTIYF. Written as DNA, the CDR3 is TGTGCCAGCAGCATACAGGGCTCTGGAAACACCATATATTTT.

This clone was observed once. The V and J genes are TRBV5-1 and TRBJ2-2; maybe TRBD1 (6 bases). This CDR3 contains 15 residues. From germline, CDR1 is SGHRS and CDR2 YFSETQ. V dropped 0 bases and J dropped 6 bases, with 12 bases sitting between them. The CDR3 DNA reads TGCGCCAGCAGCTTGGGACAGGCGGAATCCGGGGAGCTGTTTTTT. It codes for CASSLGQAESGELFF.

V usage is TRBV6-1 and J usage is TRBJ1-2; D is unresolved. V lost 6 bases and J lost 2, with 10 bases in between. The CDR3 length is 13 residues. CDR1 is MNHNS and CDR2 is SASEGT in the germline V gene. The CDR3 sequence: CASRLHNNYGYTF. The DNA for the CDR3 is TGTGCCAGCAGGTTACATAACAACTATGGCTACACCTTC.

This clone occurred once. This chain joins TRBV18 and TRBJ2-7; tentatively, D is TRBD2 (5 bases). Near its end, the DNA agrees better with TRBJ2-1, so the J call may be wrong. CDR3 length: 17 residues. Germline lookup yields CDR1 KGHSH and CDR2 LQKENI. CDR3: CASSHRKAQSGTNEQFF. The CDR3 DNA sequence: TGTGCCAGCTCACATCGAAAAGCTCAAAGCGGTACAAATGAGCAGTTCTTC.

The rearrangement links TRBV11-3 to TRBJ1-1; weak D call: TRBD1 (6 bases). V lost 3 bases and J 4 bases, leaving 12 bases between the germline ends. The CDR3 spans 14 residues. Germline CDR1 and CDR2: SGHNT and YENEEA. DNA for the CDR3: TGTGCCAGCAGCTTGGAGGGGGGGACCACTGAAGCTTTCTTT. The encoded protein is CASSLEGGTTEAFF.